These 28 T cell receptor beta chains share one sample of origin, sequenced in a study of T cells in Graves' hyperthyroidism and ophthalmopathy. Researchers amplified the TCR beta CDR3 regions from RNA transcripts. The primer set for the first-round RT-PCR of the TCR CDR3 was HTBI. TCRdb fed the multiplex PCR reads into MiXCR, producing one record per CDR3 protein. Of about 570,000 distinct CDR3 sequences detected, around 15% appear once; the ten largest clones hold about 15%. The sequenced sample was blood. The origin of the receptors is a woman aged 40 to 55 with Graves' hyperthyroidism.

This clonotype was picked up a small number of times. The rearrangement links TRBV5-8 to TRBJ2-7, with 10 bases lining up with TRBD1. V dropped 4 bases and J dropped 1; count of bases not matched to a gene: 5. Germline values: CDR1 SGHTS, CDR2 YDEGEE. This CDR3 has 15 residues. Written as DNA, the CDR3 is TGTGCCAGCAGCACGAGACAGGGGGCGTCCTACGAGCAGTACTTC. It encodes CASSTRQGASYEQYF.

This clonotype was counted a few times. The rearrangement uses TRBV7-2 and TRBJ2-7; D is unresolved. This CDR3 has 14 residues. Germline assignment: CDR1 SGHTA and CDR2 FQGNSA. V lost 2 bases to trimming and J lost 3 bases, with 11 bases between them. CDR3 sequence: CASSLSPSDYEQYF. Written as DNA, the CDR3 is TGTGCCAGCAGCTTAAGTCCGTCTGACTACGAGCAGTACTTC.

This clonotype was observed at least ten times. The chain employs TRBV28 and TRBJ2-6; TRBD1 matches at 7 bases. Germline V gives CDR1 MDHEN, CDR2 SYDVKM. The CDR3 is made up of 17 amino acids. V gave up 5 bases and J gave up 0 bases; unmatched junction bases: 7. CDR3 bases: TGTGCCAGCAGTCCCGGGGCAGGGGGCTCTGGGGCCAACGTCCTGACTTTC. It encodes CASSPGAGGSGANVLTF. The full variable domain, completed using reference TRBV28 and TRBJ2-6, is DVKVTQSSRYLVKRTGEKVFLECVQDMDHENMFWYRQDPGLGLRLIYFSYDVKMKEKGDIPEGYSVSREKKERFSLILESASTNQTSMYLCASSPGAGGSGANVLTFGAGSRLTVL.

The rearrangement joins TRBV5-6 to TRBJ1-2; 11 bases are shared with TRBD1. Germline assignment: CDR1 SGHDT and CDR2 YYEEEE. CDR3 size: 14 residues. Trimming took 2 bases from V and 8 from J; bases not matched to a gene: 5. CDR3 region: CASSFGQGALGYTF. The CDR3 region has the DNA TGTGCCAGCAGCTTTGGACAGGGGGCGCTCGGCTACACCTTC.

This clonotype was detected many times. This rearrangement joins TRBV20-1 to TRBJ1-2; TRBD1 might be the D (6 bases). CDR1 is DFQATT, CDR2 SNEGSKA, per germline (reference sequence). The length of the CDR3 is 12 residues. V dropped 5 bases and J dropped 6 bases, with 13 bases sitting between them. DNA of the CDR3: TGCAGTGCTCGCAGGGGACACGATGGCTACACCTTC. Its protein is CSARRGHDGYTF.

This clonotype was recorded at least ten times. The chain joins TRBV28 to TRBJ1-5, with TRBD1 matching 8 bases. Germline V gene data show CDR1 as MDHEN and CDR2 as SYDVKM. The CDR3 sequence is 15 residues long. The V gene end was trimmed by 7 bases and the J gene end by 5 bases; junction bases not matched to a gene: 10. CDR3 residues: CASNLDREEYQPQHF. The DNA for the CDR3 is TGTGCCAGCAACCTGGACAGGGAGGAATATCAGCCCCAGCATTTT.

This chain uses TRBV6-2 or TRBV6-3 with TRBJ2-7; 9 positions agree with TRBD2. CDR1 and CDR2 (germline): MNHEY, SVGEGT. Unmatched junction bases numbered 12, after V lost 6 bases and J lost 0 bases. CDR3 length: 17 residues. The DNA for the CDR3 is TGTGCCAGCAGCGACCCATTAGGACTAGCGAGCTCCTACGAGCAGTACTTC. Its translation is CASSDPLGLASSYEQYF.

V is TRBV30 and J is TRBJ2-3, with D perhaps matching TRBD1 (5 bases). There are 14 residues in the CDR3. Germline V gene data show CDR1 as GTSNPN and CDR2 as SVGIG (reference sequence). V was cut by 4 bases and J by 2 bases, with 13 bases left in between. CDR3 region: CAWIKQENTDTQYF. CDR3 bases: TGTGCCTGGATAAAACAGGAAAACACAGATACGCAGTATTTT.

This clonotype showed up just a few times. A read error may be the cause here, since a much bigger clone is one base away. This rearrangement joins TRBV6-2 or TRBV6-3 to TRBJ1-2, with D uncertain. Germline assignment: CDR1 MNHEY and CDR2 SVGEGT. The CDR3 consists of 11 residues. With 7 bases removed from V and 2 bases from J, the gap between germline ends came to 5 bases. CDR3 coding DNA: TGTGCCAGCAAAGGGAACTATGGCTACACCTTC. Protein: CASKGNYGYTF.

This clonotype occurred many times. The chain is built from TRBV7-9 and TRBJ2-3; D uncertain. The CDR3 has 14 amino acids. Germline V lookup: CDR1 SEHNR, CDR2 FQNEAQ (reference sequence). Trimming shortened V by 5 bases and J by 0 bases, and 9 bases separated the two germline ends. CDR3 bases: TGTGCCAGCAGCCGGCGCGGAAGCACAGATACGCAGTATTTT. Amino acid sequence: CASSRRGSTDTQYF.

This clonotype was seen repeatedly, ten times or more. The V gene is TRBV28, the J gene TRBJ1-6, with 9 bases that match TRBD1. Trimming at V came to 7 bases and at J to 6 bases, leaving 7 bases not matched to a gene. CDR3 size: 15 residues. The germline V gene encodes CDR1 MDHEN and CDR2 SYDVKM. This CDR3 reads CASTPTGGSNSPLHF. DNA for the CDR3: TGTGCCAGCACCCCGACAGGGGGTTCTAATTCACCCCTCCACTTT.

Of note for this clonotype: It is unclear where the CDR3 begins or ends on the DNA, so no DNA is shown, and the CDR3 is as TCRdb lists it. J is TRBJ2-5 and V is TRBV9; the table's D gene call, TRBD1, was not cross checked with the DNA. The CDR3 has 20 residues if both end residues are counted. Germline V gene lookup returns CDR1 SGDLS and CDR2 YYNGEE. CDR3 amino acids: CASSIYLCSVPLRGQETQYF.

This clonotype has just a few counts. The chain carries TRBV2 and TRBJ2-1; 8 nucleotides agree with TRBD2. This CDR3 spans 17 amino acids. CDR1 SNHLY and CDR2 FYNNEI come from the germline V gene. V trimming: 8 bases; J trimming: 8 bases; junction bases outside the gene matches: 20. The CDR3 DNA follows: TGTGCCAGCCCGACGGGGTTTTGGAGACTAGCGACTTATGAGCAGTTCTTC. Its protein product is CASPTGFWRLATYEQFF.

This clonotype was seen many times. This chain joins TRBV6-1 and TRBJ2-6, with D possibly being TRBD1 or TRBD2 (5 bases each). The V end lost 0 bases, the J end lost 2 bases, and 20 bases lay between the germline ends. The CDR3 has 20 amino acids. The V gene's germline CDR1 is MNHNS and CDR2 SASEGT. As DNA, the CDR3 is TGTGCCAGCAGTGAAGCTTTGTGGGACCTCGGGATCCCTGGGGCCAACGTCCTGACTTTC. This translates into CASSEALWDLGIPGANVLTF.

This clonotype was counted many times. The chain has TRBV2 and TRBJ2-1; TRBD2 matches 9 bases. CDR1 and CDR2 from the germline V gene are SNHLY and FYNNEI. The CDR3 runs to 17 residues. J gave up 0 bases and V 7 bases, and 10 bases lay outside the gene matches. The CDR3, as DNA: TGTGCCAGCACCCCAGTAGGACTAGCGATCTCCTACAATGAGCAGTTCTTC. Amino acids: CASTPVGLAISYNEQFF.

This clonotype was found many times. The rearrangement links TRBV11-2 to TRBJ2-1; D ambiguous. Trimming left V 0 bases short and J 0 bases short, with 9 bases between. CDR3 length equals 16 residues. The V gene's germline CDR1 is SGHAT and CDR2 FQNNGV. CDR3 nucleotide sequence: TGTGCCAGCAGCTTAGAGGTGGACCCCTCCTACAATGAGCAGTTCTTC. Translating it yields CASSLEVDPSYNEQFF.

The V and J genes are TRBV5-1 and TRBJ2-6; D might be TRBD2 (5 bases). Germline V lookup: CDR1 SGHRS, CDR2 YFSETQ. This CDR3 is 16 amino acids long. V shed 4 bases and J shed 0 bases, with 11 bases lying between them. The CDR3 loop is CASSLTTSSGANVLTF. In DNA form, the CDR3 reads TGCGCCAGCAGCCTTACTACTAGCTCTGGGGCCAACGTCCTGACTTTC.

In this sample, this clonotype turned up once. This chain uses TRBV30 with TRBJ1-2; no definite D call. Trimming took 3 bases from V and 4 from J, leaving 21 bases between them. The CDR3 contains 16 residues. Germline CDR1 and CDR2: GTSNPN and SVGIG (reference sequence). DNA for the CDR3: TGTGCCTGGAGCCCTACCGGGCAGCAACTCGTCTATGGCTACACCTTC. The encoded protein is CAWSPTGQQLVYGYTF. Full variable domain (outside the CDR3, taken from reference TRBV30 and TRBJ1-2): SQTIHQWPATLVQPVGSPLSLECTVEGTSNPNLYWYRQAAGRGLQLLFYSVGIGQISSEVPQNLSASRPQDRQFILSSKKLLLSDSGFYLCAWSPTGQQLVYGYTFGSGTRLTVV.

This clonotype was counted ten times or more. The rearrangement joins TRBV28 to TRBJ2-1, with 9 bases fitting TRBD1. Germline V gene lookup returns CDR1 MDHEN and CDR2 SYDVKM. Losses at the gene ends were 6 bases for V and 4 bases for J; bases not matched to a gene: 10. There are 16 residues in the CDR3. CDR3: CASSIMGQGSYNEQFF. In DNA, the CDR3 is TGTGCCAGCAGCATTATGGGACAGGGCTCTTACAATGAGCAGTTCTTC.

This clonotype was seen at least ten times. V is TRBV10-3 and J is TRBJ2-3; maybe TRBD2 (6 bases). V was shortened by 8 bases and J by 1 base, with 13 bases between the two germline ends. The CDR3 is 14 residues long. The V gene's germline CDR1 is ENHRY and CDR2 SYGVKD. The chain's CDR3 is CAIRGASGTDTQYF. Here the CDR3 DNA reads TGTGCCATCCGTGGGGCTAGCGGCACAGATACGCAGTATTTT.

The sample holds many counts of this clonotype. The chain couples TRBV12-3 or TRBV12-4 to TRBJ1-5; D is uncertain. The V end lost 7 bases, the J end lost 2 bases, and 15 bases lay between the germline ends. The CDR3 has 15 amino acids. CDR3 coding DNA: TGTGCCAGCACCCCTGAAGGGCTGGGCAATCAGCCCCAGCATTTT. Amino acids: CASTPEGLGNQPQHF.

This clonotype was counted ten times or more. The chain combines TRBV10-3 with TRBJ2-7; TRBD1 agrees at 8 bases. CDR3 size: 12 residues. Trimming cost V 8 bases and J 1 base; bases outside gene matches: 1. Looked up from germline, CDR1 is ENHRY and CDR2 is SYGVKD. The CDR3 region has the DNA TGTGCCATCCGGACAGGGTCCTACGAGCAGTACTTC. Its translation is CAIRTGSYEQYF.

This clonotype was counted a few times. The rearrangement uses TRBV5-8 and TRBJ1-4; D possibly corresponds to TRBD1 (6 bases). Germline CDR1 SGHTS, CDR2 YDEGEE. Trimming cost V 5 bases and J 4 bases, with 15 bases left between them. The CDR3 is made up of 15 amino acids. CDR3 coding DNA: TGTGCCAGCAGTCGGCGGGACACCGGTAATGAAAAACTGTTTTTT. It yields the protein CASSRRDTGNEKLFF.

This clonotype was recorded many times. The chain recombines TRBV6-1 with TRBJ1-6; no firm D call. V was clipped by 8 bases and J by 10 bases, with 3 bases between them. This CDR3 contains 9 residues. Looked up from germline, CDR1 is MNHNS and CDR2 is SASEGT. Here the CDR3 DNA reads TGTGCCAGCGGATCACCCCTCCACTTT. This codes for CASGSPLHF.

This clonotype has a count of ten or more. J is TRBJ2-2 and V is TRBV30, with 9 bases lining up with TRBD2. The CDR3 has 18 residues. The V gene end was trimmed by 2 bases and the J gene end by 3 bases; junction bases not matched to a gene: 13. Germline V CDR1 and CDR2: GTSNPN, SVGIG (reference sequence). The CDR3 spells CAWSSGGRASWDTGELFF. CDR3 coding DNA: TGTGCCTGGAGTAGTGGCGGGAGGGCCAGTTGGGACACCGGGGAGCTGTTTTTT.

The CDR3 DNA reads TGCGCCAGCAGCCGCGGGGACACCAGGAACACTGAAGCTTTCTTT. Its protein product is CASSRGDTRNTEAFF. The V gene is TRBV4-1, the J gene TRBJ1-1; maybe TRBD1 (6 bases). The CDR3 runs to 15 residues. Deletions cut 4 bases from V and 1 base from J, with 13 bases between. Germline CDR1 is MGHRA and CDR2 is YSYEKL.

This clonotype has only a few counts. Since a much larger clone is just one base distant, this may be a read error. The gene calls are TRBV12-3 or TRBV12-4 and TRBJ2-1, with D unresolved. The CDR3 is made up of 13 amino acids. V was shortened by 3 bases and J by 12 bases, with 15 bases between the two germline ends. CDR3 bases: TGTGCCAGCAGTTTGAATAATGAGGATGGGCAGTTCTTC. Translation: CASSLNNEDGQFF.

J is TRBJ1-1 and V is TRBV6-1; D is unresolved. Trimming cost V 9 bases and J 0 bases, with 14 bases left between them. The CDR3 consists of 14 residues. Per the germline V gene, CDR1 is MNHNS and CDR2 is SASEGT. The CDR3 region has the DNA TGTGCCAGTACTCGAGAAGGAATGAACACTGAAGCTTTCTTT. Its translation is CASTREGMNTEAFF.